This T cell receptor beta chain was recovered during a study of monozygotic twins with inflammatory bowel disease. The germline V gene has CDR1 LNHDA and CDR2 SQIVND (reference sequence). The CDR3 is 13 residues long. With the 5' RACE reads reprocessed, TCRdb shows one record per CDR3 protein and no DNA. This table lists 200,000 to 250,000 distinct CDR3 sequences. V is TRBV19 and J is TRBJ2-7. The sample comprised blood. The sequence was collected from a human donor with ulcerative colitis or Crohn's disease, or a healthy co-twin of an affected twin (not recorded which). This CDR3 reads CASSIDKIGEQYF.